These T cell receptor beta chains were read from a single sample in a study of T cells in Graves' hyperthyroidism and ophthalmopathy. TCRdb fed the multiplex PCR reads into MiXCR, producing one record per CDR3 protein. Among some 510,000 distinct CDR3 sequences, around 21% were seen once, and the ten largest hold about 25%. Sequencing was performed on blood. All receptors come from a man younger than 35 with Graves' hyperthyroidism. CDR3s include the opening cysteine and the closing phenylalanine or tryptophan. Each record gives: J gene, D gene, V gene, clone size, CDR3 protein, CDR3 DNA. D genes are given only for firm matches. Clone sizes are given selectively: once, few, many, or a class where the clone is expanded.

J: TRBJ1-3; D: NA; V: TRBV7-9; size: many; CDR3: CASSSTVLGNTIYF; DNA: TGTGCCAGCAGCTCGACAGTTTTGGGAAACACCATATATTTT
J: TRBJ1-2; D: TRBD1; V: TRBV9; size: many; CDR3: CASSGDRDLSNYGYTF; DNA: TGTGCCAGCAGCGGGGACAGGGACCTTTCTAACTATGGCTACACCTTC
J: TRBJ2-3; D: NA; V: TRBV13; size: many; CDR3: CASTLGRGTTDTQYF; DNA: TGTGCCAGCACCCTGGGGCGGGGCACCACAGATACGCAGTATTTT
J: TRBJ1-5; D: TRBD1; V: TRBV19; size: many; CDR3: CASIPRDSLNQPQHF; DNA: TGTGCCAGTATCCCCCGGGACAGCCTAAATCAGCCCCAGCATTTT
J: TRBJ2-2; D: NA; V: TRBV11-2; size: many; CDR3: CASSLEGTGFKDTGELFF; DNA: TGTGCCAGCAGCTTAGAGGGAACAGGGTTTAAGGACACCGGGGAGCTGTTTTTT
J: TRBJ1-6; D: TRBD1; V: TRBV24-1; size: few; CDR3: CATRPKLHRTGNSPLHF; DNA: TGTGCCACCAGACCAAAACTTCATCGGACAGGTAATTCACCCCTCCACTTT
J: TRBJ2-2; D: NA; V: TRBV6-5; size: many; CDR3: CASSHPGAGELFF; DNA: TGTGCCAGCAGTCACCCAGGGGCCGGGGAGCTGTTTTTT
J: TRBJ2-7; D: NA; V: TRBV30; size: few; CDR3: CAWSPKRRPYEQYF; DNA: TGTGCCTGGAGTCCCAAGAGGCGCCCCTACGAGCAGTACTTC
J: TRBJ2-2; D: TRBD1; V: TRBV7-6; size: many; CDR3: CASSGYTRGRGTGELFF; DNA: TGTGCCAGCAGCGGATATACCAGGGGGCGCGGGACCGGGGAGCTGTTTTTT
J: TRBJ2-7; D: NA; V: TRBV19; size: many; CDR3: CATSPGHDYEQYF; DNA: TGTGCCACCTCACCGGGACATGACTACGAGCAGTACTTC
J: TRBJ1-1; D: NA; V: TRBV7-9; size: few; CDR3: CASSPGGVATEAFF; DNA: TGTGCCAGCAGCCCCGGGGGGGTGGCCACTGAAGCTTTCTTT
J: TRBJ1-5; D: NA; V: TRBV19; size: many; CDR3: CASSMGSRPNQPQHF; DNA: TGTGCCAGTAGTATGGGAAGTCGTCCCAATCAGCCCCAGCATTTT
J: TRBJ1-1; D: NA; V: TRBV6-5; size: many; CDR3: CASSPGWEGTEAFF; DNA: TGTGCCAGCAGTCCCGGTTGGGAGGGCACTGAAGCTTTCTTT
J: TRBJ1-2; D: NA; V: TRBV14; size: many; CDR3: CASSQGFSYYGYTF; DNA: TGTGCCAGCAGCCAAGGCTTCTCTTACTATGGCTACACCTTC
J: TRBJ2-5; D: NA; V: TRBV19; size: NA; CDR3: CASSIGAAKQETQYF; DNA: TGTGCCAGTAGTATAGGGGCAGCCAAACAAGAGACCCAGTACTTC
J: TRBJ2-7; D: NA; V: TRBV12-3/TRBV12-4; size: many; CDR3: CASSLARGWQGSTGEQYF; DNA: TGTGCCAGCAGTTTAGCTAGGGGGTGGCAGGGGTCTACCGGCGAGCAGTACTTC